The sequence of this TCR beta chain was determined in a study of cytomegalovirus exposure and HLA in healthy donors. Study-wide findings and caveats: Most sequenced TCRs were rare (though some public TCRs occurred in many donors). In a later analysis, first-cohort TCR clusters were found to tend to co-occur in the approximately 120 validation repertoires. The study listed 150 to 200 cytomegalovirus-associated TCR beta chains. A few CMV-associated chains proved CMV antigen-specific in vitro.

The repertoire was sequenced with immunoSEQ multiplex PCR; TCRdb's copy has only in-frame clones and lacks some. The sample has 250,000 to 400,000 clones; over 75% are singletons. A remark on this clone: Antigen specificity is unknown.

Trimming cost V 4 bases and J 0 bases, with 14 bases left between them. Germline-derived CDR1 and CDR2 are SGHRS and YFSETQ. CDR3 length: 16 residues. V gene TRBV5-1 combines with J gene TRBJ1-3; D possibly corresponds to TRBD1 (5 bases). The sample was PBMCs. The source is a man younger than 45 in good health and CMV-seronegative. CDR3 residues: CASSGGTALSGNTIYF. In nucleotides, the CDR3 is TGCGCCAGCAGCGGGGGGACGGCACTCTCTGGAAACACCATATATTTT.